This T cell receptor beta chain was found in a study of cytomegalovirus exposure and HLA in healthy donors. About the study: Unique TCRs numbering around 85 million, obtained from HLA-typed donors, made up an early data release.

Primers for the PCR totalled 60 Vbeta and 13 Jbeta. Here immunoSEQ multiplex PCR was the method, and the copy in TCRdb shows in-frame clones only, minus some. The sample gives about 120,000 clones, less than 75% of which show up once; 4.1% is in the top ten. This clone was observed a handful of times. The CDR3 has 14 residues. Between the trimmed V and J ends, which lost 3 bases and 10 bases, there was a span of 13 bases. The germline CDR1 and CDR2 sequences are MNHEY and SMNVEV (reference sequence). Material for sequencing was PBMCs. This TCR was recovered from a woman aged 35 to 49 in good health and CMV-seronegative. V and J are TRBV27 and TRBJ1-6; weak D call: TRBD1 (6 bases). The CDR3 here is CASSFAGERSPLHF. CDR3 DNA sequence: TGTGCCAGCAGTTTCGCAGGGGAGAGGTCACCCCTCCACTTT.